This paragraph reports one T cell receptor (beta chain). The antigen is undetermined. Authors of the study amplified TCR beta CDR3 regions from RNA transcripts. HTBI primers were employed in a first-round RT-PCR of the TCR CDR3. From the multiplex PCR reads, TCRdb called clonotypes with MiXCR, one entry per CDR3 protein. Here the sample spans some 300,000 distinct CDR3 sequences, roughly 17% being singletons. Germline assignment: CDR1 SGHNT and CDR2 YYREEE (reference sequence). This CDR3 contains 17 residues. Trimming cost V 3 bases and J 4 bases, with 19 bases left between them. The data were obtained in a study of T cells in Graves' hyperthyroidism and ophthalmopathy. The study, taken as a whole, reports: The model forecast ophthalmopathy, anticipating it by a median about 6.5 months before onset. A model of 13 V-J features distinguished ophthalmopathy from stable hyperthyroidism.

The source of this sequence is a young man with Graves' hyperthyroidism. Sequenced sample: blood. The rearrangement joins TRBV5-4 to TRBJ2-2; TRBD2 might be the D (6 bases). The CDR3 DNA sequence: TGTGCCAGCAGCTCCGACGGGGGTTCCCGCTCCACCGGGGAGCTGTTTTTT. Translation: CASSSDGGSRSTGELFF.